This passage covers 22 T cell receptor beta chains from one sample sequenced in a study of long-term antiretroviral therapy in people with HIV. The assay, immunoSEQ v3.0, was run at survey level. Repertoires were generated with immunoSEQ multiplex PCR, while TCRdb's copy carries only in-frame clones and drops some. The sample records tens of thousands of clones, around 83% being singletons. Specimen: unsorted PBMCs, collected 1 year after starting antiretroviral therapy. The source of these receptors is a young man with HIV.

This clone was counted only a few times. The chain joins TRBV9 to TRBJ2-7; D could derive from TRBD1 or TRBD2 (5 bases each). The CDR3 has 15 residues. The germline gives CDR1 SGDLS, CDR2 YYNGEE. Trimming left V 4 bases short and J 3 bases short, with 17 bases between. The CDR3 here is CASSPTPGPFYEQYF. The CDR3 bases are TGTGCCAGCAGCCCCACCCCGGGACCCTTCTACGAGCAGTACTTC. The full variable domain, in which reference TRBV9 and TRBJ2-7 provide the parts outside the CDR3, is DSGVTQTPKHLITATGQRVTLRCSPRSGDLSVYWYQQSLDQGLQFLIQYYNGEERAKGNILERFSAQQFPDLHSELNLSSLELGDSALYFCASSPTPGPFYEQYFGPGTRLTVT.

The chain has TRBV27 and TRBJ2-1, with D possibly being TRBD1 (5 bases). Germline V gene data show CDR1 as MNHEY and CDR2 as SMNVEV (reference sequence). V shed 4 bases and J shed 4 bases, with 20 bases lying between them. The CDR3 contains 17 residues. The CDR3 DNA reads TGTGCCAGCAGTTATGTGGGGCCCCTCCTCGGGTACAATGAGCAGTTCTTC. It yields the protein CASSYVGPLLGYNEQFF.

The V gene is TRBV13, the J gene TRBJ2-7; a weak D match, TRBD1 (6 bases). CDR1 and CDR2 from the germline V gene are PRHDT and FYEKMQ (reference sequence). The germline V and J ends were trimmed by 1 base and 6 bases, with 22 bases remaining between them. This CDR3 comprises 17 residues. The CDR3 protein is CASSLETPVTGYSEQYF. DNA for the CDR3: TGTGCCAGCAGCTTAGAAACCCCGGTCACAGGGTATAGCGAGCAGTACTTC.

In nucleotides, the CDR3 is TGTGCCAGCAGCTCTTACGGGACAGGGGGCCATTTAGATGGCTACACCTTC. It translates to CASSSYGTGGHLDGYTF. The chain carries TRBV7-2 and TRBJ1-2; 12 bases match TRBD1. V shed 4 bases, J shed 6 bases, and the junction held 12 bases outside the gene matches. The CDR3 contains 17 residues. Germline V gives CDR1 SGHTA, CDR2 FQGNSA.

The J gene is TRBJ1-1, the V gene TRBV5-1; no clear D. This CDR3 region has 13 residues. Per germline, CDR1 SGHRS and CDR2 YFSETQ. V lost 1 base and J lost 3, with 7 bases in between. CDR3 sequence (DNA): TGCGCCAGCAGCTTGACAGCTTACACTGAAGCTTTCTTT. Translated: CASSLTAYTEAFF.

This chain links TRBV6-6 with TRBJ2-2; 7 nucleotides agree with TRBD2. Unmatched junction bases numbered 12, after V lost 7 bases and J lost 7 bases. This CDR3 has 15 amino acids. Germline CDR1 reads MNHNY; CDR2 reads SVGAGI (reference sequence). CDR3 DNA: TGTGCCAGCACCTATGGGCGGGAGTCGGGCGGGGAGCTGTTTTTT. Translation gives CASTYGRESGGELFF.

The chain combines TRBV19 with TRBJ2-3; 12 bases are a match to TRBD2. The junction had 7 bases not matched to a gene; V was cut back by 6 bases and J by 0 bases. CDR3 length: 17 residues. CDR1 is LNHDA and CDR2 is SQIVND in the germline V gene (reference sequence). The CDR3 nucleotides read TGTGCCAGTAGAAATCGGGGGACTAGCGGGAGCACAGATACGCAGTATTTT. Encoded protein: CASRNRGTSGSTDTQYF.

The chain carries TRBV4-3 and TRBJ1-1; 7 bases line up with TRBD1. Germline V CDR1 and CDR2: LGHNA, YSLEER. CDR3 length: 17 residues. V lost 0 bases and J lost 1; bases outside the gene matches: 8. The CDR3 DNA is TGCGCCAGCAGCCAAGATCTAGGAGGGGGCGCGAACACTGAAGCTTTCTTT. Translated: CASSQDLGGGANTEAFF.

This clone has just a few counts. The chain combines TRBV5-4 with TRBJ1-2; 7 bases fit TRBD1. The CDR3 is 13 amino acids. Germline values: CDR1 SGHNT, CDR2 YYREEE (reference sequence). V shed 5 bases and J 4 bases; nucleotides not matched to a gene: 5. CDR3 loop: CASREQGTYGYTF. The CDR3, as DNA: TGTGCCAGCAGGGAACAGGGGACCTATGGCTACACCTTC.

V usage is TRBV9 and J usage is TRBJ1-2; no definite D call. This CDR3 region has 14 residues. Trimming took off 5 bases at V and 2 bases at J, with 13 bases between the two ends. Germline V gene lookup returns CDR1 SGDLS and CDR2 YYNGEE. The CDR3: CASRGYGVNYGYTF. The CDR3 bases are TGTGCCAGCAGGGGGTATGGGGTAAACTATGGCTACACCTTC. The full variable domain, rest sourced from reference TRBV9 and TRBJ1-2, is DSGVTQTPKHLITATGQRVTLRCSPRSGDLSVYWYQQSLDQGLQFLIQYYNGEERAKGNILERFSAQQFPDLHSELNLSSLELGDSALYFCASRGYGVNYGYTFGSGTRLTVV.

This clone has a single count. The CDR3 DNA reads as TGCGCCAGCAGCTGGCCAGCGGGCCTAAACACCGGGGAGCTGTTTTTT. It codes for CASSWPAGLNTGELFF. V gene TRBV5-1 combines with J gene TRBJ2-2; maybe TRBD2 (6 bases). Between the trimmed V and J ends, which lost 3 bases and 2 bases, there was a span of 14 bases. The CDR3 runs to 16 residues. Germline CDR1 and CDR2: SGHRS and YFSETQ. Looking up the rest from reference TRBV5-1 and TRBJ2-2 gives the full variable domain: KAGVTQTPRYLIKTRGQQVTLSCSPISGHRSVSWYQQTPGQGLQFLFEYFSETQRNKGNFPGRFSGRQFSNSRSEMNVSTLELGDSALYLCASSWPAGLNTGELFFGEGSRLTVL.

This chain connects TRBV11-2 to TRBJ1-2; no reliable D call. Trimming removed 0 bases at V and 4 bases at J, with 12 bases between. The CDR3 contains 15 residues. Per germline, CDR1 SGHAT and CDR2 FQNNGV. The DNA of the CDR3 is TGTGCCAGCAGCTTAGATTGGACGGCGATCTATGGCTACACCTTC. Amino acid sequence: CASSLDWTAIYGYTF.

This chain links TRBV29-1 with TRBJ2-1; tentatively, D is TRBD2 (6 bases). CDR3 size: 15 residues. Trimming pared 7 bases from V and 4 bases from J, leaving 20 bases between. In germline, CDR1 is SQVTM, CDR2 ANQGSEA. This chain's CDR3 is CSAPPGGNRYNEQFF. The CDR3 nucleotides are TGCAGCGCCCCCCCCGGGGGAAACCGATACAATGAGCAGTTCTTC.

V and J are TRBV7-8 and TRBJ2-7; D uncertain. The CDR3 has 16 amino acids. Germline loops: CDR1 SGHVS, CDR2 FQNEAQ. V shed 5 bases and J shed 2 bases, with 19 bases lying between them. CDR3: CASSPAGLNWAYEQYF. In DNA, the CDR3 is TGTGCCAGCAGCCCCGCCGGCCTGAATTGGGCCTACGAGCAGTACTTC.

This clone was picked up one time. The J gene is TRBJ2-1, the V gene TRBV29-1, with 9 bases matching TRBD2. Germline values: CDR1 SQVTM, CDR2 ANQGSEA. V was pared by 1 base and J by 3 bases, with 4 bases of the junction left unmatched. This CDR3 is 15 amino acids long. CDR3 sequence reads: CSVEAGLAGYNEQFF. CDR3 coding DNA: TGCAGCGTTGAAGCGGGACTAGCTGGCTACAATGAGCAGTTCTTC.

This clone was counted between two and nine times. The chain is built from TRBV7-2 and TRBJ2-7; D could derive from TRBD1 or TRBD2 (5 bases each). Germline V CDR1 and CDR2: SGHTA, FQGNSA. Trimming cost V 5 bases and J 5 bases, with 19 bases left between them. The CDR3 totals 15 residues. The DNA for the CDR3 is TGTGCCAGCAGCGTTGACGGGTCGGGGCTAGACGAGCAGTACTTC. Its protein is CASSVDGSGLDEQYF. Variable domain in full (rest from reference TRBV7-2 and TRBJ2-7): GAGVSQSPSNKVTEKGKDVELRCDPISGHTALYWYRQSLGQGLEFLIYFQGNSAPDKSGLPSDRFSAERTGGSVSTLTIQRTQQEDSAVYLCASSVDGSGLDEQYFGPGTRLTVT.

The CDR3 is CASTAGQGDYEQYF. In DNA, the CDR3 is TGTGCCAGTACCGCGGGACAGGGAGACTACGAGCAGTACTTC. This chain links TRBV19 with TRBJ2-7, with TRBD1 matching 9 bases. The CDR3 runs to 14 residues. J gave up 3 bases and V 7 bases, and 7 bases lay outside the gene matches. CDR1 and CDR2 from the germline V gene are LNHDA and SQIVND (reference sequence). Full variable domain (missing parts from reference TRBV19 and TRBJ2-7): DGGITQSPKYLFRKEGQNVTLSCEQNLNHDAMYWYRQDPGQGLRLIYYSQIVNDFQKGDIAEGYSVSREKKESFPLTVTSAQKNPTAFYLCASTAGQGDYEQYFGPGTRLTVT.

This chain connects TRBV9 to TRBJ2-4; 12 positions agree with TRBD2. The germline CDR1 and CDR2 sequences are SGDLS and YYNGEE. With 7 bases clipped from V and 8 bases from J, the junction kept 10 bases outside the gene matches. CDR3 length: 15 amino acids. CDR3 loop: CASGLAGGPTDIQYF. Here the CDR3 DNA reads TGTGCCAGCGGGCTAGCGGGGGGGCCTACGGACATTCAGTACTTC.

The chain links TRBV5-6 to TRBJ1-5; D remains unclear. The CDR3 length is 14 residues. CDR1 SGHDT and CDR2 YYEEEE come from the germline V gene. V shed 1 base and J shed 3 bases, with 8 bases lying between them. CDR3 in amino acids: CASSLTGYNQPQHF. CDR3 DNA: TGTGCCAGCAGCTTGACCGGATACAATCAGCCCCAGCATTTT.

The CDR3 sequence is CASSLAWDTGELFF. The CDR3 DNA sequence: TGCGCCAGCAGCTTGGCCTGGGACACCGGGGAGCTGTTTTTT. The chain employs TRBV5-1 and TRBJ2-2; no reliable D call. The CDR3 is 14 residues long. V was cut by 0 bases and J by 3 bases, with 6 bases left in between. Germline V CDR1 and CDR2: SGHRS, YFSETQ. The whole variable domain, remainder taken from reference TRBV5-1 and TRBJ2-2, is KAGVTQTPRYLIKTRGQQVTLSCSPISGHRSVSWYQQTPGQGLQFLFEYFSETQRNKGNFPGRFSGRQFSNSRSEMNVSTLELGDSALYLCASSLAWDTGELFFGEGSRLTVL.

This clone was seen only a few times. The chain carries TRBV4-2 and TRBJ1-2; no clear D gene. V lost 1 base to trimming and J lost 1 base, with 7 bases between them. Germline V gene data show CDR1 as LGHNA and CDR2 as YNFKEQ. This CDR3 contains 14 residues. The CDR3 loop is CASSQAGGNYGYTF. The CDR3 nucleotides are TGTGCCAGCAGCCAAGCGGGCGGTAACTATGGCTACACCTTC.

V and J are TRBV6-5 and TRBJ2-7; D might be TRBD1 (6 bases). This CDR3 is 13 amino acids long. The germline CDR1 and CDR2 sequences are MNHEY and SVGAGI. Trimming stripped 6 bases from V and 5 bases from J, with 14 bases between. Here the CDR3 DNA reads TGTGCCAGCAGCCTGACAGGCCGCCACGAGCAGTACTTC. Translated: CASSLTGRHEQYF.